These 28 T cell receptor beta chains were all obtained from the same sample, sequenced in a study of blood T cell repertoires in COVID-19. The method was immunoSEQ multiplex PCR; TCRdb's version includes in-frame clones alone and lacks a portion of them. The profile shows about 74,000 clones, 88% of them singletons. Sequencing used peripheral blood. These receptors originate from a woman of 80 years or more with active or convalescent COVID-19.

The chain carries TRBV30 and TRBJ1-1; 9 nucleotides line up with TRBD1. CDR3 size: 16 residues. Trimming took 3 bases from V and 4 from J; bases not matched to a gene: 12. The germline V gene encodes CDR1 GTSNPN and CDR2 SVGIG (reference sequence). CDR3: CAWSRRNGQGSTEAFF. The DNA for the CDR3 is TGTGCCTGGAGCCGACGAAATGGACAGGGGAGCACTGAAGCTTTCTTT.

The V and J genes are TRBV7-2 and TRBJ1-6; D is perhaps TRBD1 (5 bases). Trimming removed 5 bases at V and 9 bases at J, with 17 bases between. The CDR3 is made up of 15 amino acids. CDR1 and CDR2 (germline): SGHTA, FQGNSA. The CDR3 coding sequence is TGTGCCAGCAGCGTCAGTGGACCGGGGGGTTCACCCCTCCACTTT. Its protein is CASSVSGPGGSPLHF.

This chain connects TRBV9 to TRBJ2-1; 8 bases fit TRBD1. The germline gives CDR1 SGDLS, CDR2 YYNGEE. With 0 bases clipped from V and 5 bases from J, the junction kept 4 bases outside the gene matches. This CDR3 has 15 amino acids. CDR3 region: CASSVVTGADNEQFF. DNA of the CDR3: TGTGCCAGCAGCGTAGTGACAGGGGCGGACAATGAGCAGTTCTTC.

The CDR3 loop is CASQDRETTEAFF. For the CDR3, the DNA is TGTGCCAGCCAAGACAGGGAAACCACTGAAGCTTTCTTT. The chain has TRBV5-5 and TRBJ1-1; 7 bases line up with TRBD1. CDR1 SGHKS and CDR2 YYEKEE come from the germline V gene (reference sequence). CDR3 length: 13 residues. V lost 7 bases to trimming and J lost 4 bases; unmatched junction nucleotides: 7.

The DNA for the CDR3 is TGTGCCAGCAGTTACGCGGGGCTGAATTCACCCCTCCACTTT. Protein sequence: CASSYAGLNSPLHF. V is TRBV6-2 or TRBV6-3 and J is TRBJ1-6; possibly TRBD1 for D (5 bases). Trimming shortened V by 2 bases and J by 7 bases, and 9 bases separated the two germline ends. The CDR3 runs to 14 residues. Germline CDR1 reads MNHEY; CDR2 reads SVGEGT.

The rearrangement links TRBV11-3 to TRBJ2-5; TRBD1 aligns across 9 bases. The CDR3 sequence is 15 residues long. The germline V gene encodes CDR1 SGHNT and CDR2 YENEEA. J gave up 5 bases and V 5 bases, and 9 bases lay outside the gene matches. The CDR3 is CASSVGTGSRETQYF. In nucleotides, the CDR3 is TGTGCCAGCAGCGTGGGGACAGGGAGTCGGGAGACCCAGTACTTC.

This sequence joins TRBV4-2 and TRBJ1-4; 9 positions agree with TRBD1. V lost 4 bases to trimming and J lost 7 bases; unmatched junction nucleotides: 13. There are 17 residues in the CDR3. The V gene's germline CDR1 is LGHNA and CDR2 YNFKEQ. The CDR3 DNA reads as TGTGCCAGCAGCCCCAAGGGTCAACAGGGGGCGGGTGAAAAACTGTTTTTT. Translated, it gives CASSPKGQQGAGEKLFF.

The chain recombines TRBV4-1 with TRBJ2-5; 7 nucleotides agree with TRBD1. This CDR3 is 16 amino acids long. Germline CDR1 MGHRA, CDR2 YSYEKL. The V and J ends lost 2 bases and 4 bases, in that order; junction bases with no gene match: 10. The CDR3 DNA reads as TGCGCCAGCAGCCAACCAAGGACAGGCCAGGGAGAGACCCAGTACTTC. This sequence encodes CASSQPRTGQGETQYF.

This chain uses TRBV7-9 with TRBJ2-7, with D tentatively TRBD2 (5 bases). CDR1 and CDR2 (germline): SEHNR, FQNEAQ (reference sequence). Trimming shortened V by 4 bases and J by 9 bases, and 16 bases separated the two germline ends. This CDR3 region has 13 residues. The CDR3 DNA reads TGTGCCAGCAGCTCTGGACTTATTGCTGGGCAGTACTTC. This encodes CASSSGLIAGQYF.

This chain links TRBV19 with TRBJ1-3; D remains unclear. The CDR3 is 15 residues long. V shed 7 bases and J shed 0 bases, with 13 bases lying between them. Germline CDR1 and CDR2: LNHDA and SQIVND (reference sequence). The CDR3 reads CASTPPLRSGNTIYF. CDR3 nucleotide sequence: TGTGCCAGTACCCCCCCCCTCCGCTCTGGAAACACCATATATTTT.

The CDR3 sequence: CASSSQGASTEAFF. CDR3 in DNA: TGTGCCAGCTCCTCACAAGGGGCGAGCACTGAAGCTTTCTTT. V and J are TRBV18 and TRBJ1-1, with a weak D call TRBD1 (5 bases). Deletions cut 6 bases from V and 4 bases from J, with 15 bases between. CDR3 length equals 14 residues. Per the germline V gene, CDR1 is KGHSH and CDR2 is LQKENI.

This chain links TRBV29-1 with TRBJ1-5; D is unresolved. Germline V gene lookup returns CDR1 SQVTM and CDR2 ANQGSEA. Trimming took off 4 bases at V and 3 bases at J, with 16 bases between the two ends. This CDR3 is 15 amino acids long. The CDR3 nucleotides are TGCAGCGTTGCGGTTTCGGGGTTAGACAATCAGCCCCAGCATTTT. Its protein is CSVAVSGLDNQPQHF.

This clone was found once. This chain links TRBV11-2 with TRBJ2-6; the match to TRBD1 covers 10 bases. The CDR3 consists of 18 residues. Germline lookup yields CDR1 SGHAT and CDR2 FQNNGV. With V trimmed by 5 bases and J by 3 bases, 10 bases remained unmatched. The CDR3 region is CASSLRRQGAGGANVLTF. CDR3 nucleotide sequence: TGTGCCAGCAGCCTAAGGAGACAGGGGGCGGGTGGGGCCAACGTCCTGACTTTC.

The chain combines TRBV5-4 with TRBJ2-2; 13 bases align to TRBD2. Germline CDR1 and CDR2: SGHNT and YYREEE (reference sequence). Trimming took 4 bases from V and 6 from J; bases not matched to a gene: 9. CDR3 length: 17 residues. CDR3: CASSPGTSGIKPGELFF. In DNA, the CDR3 is TGTGCCAGCAGCCCTGGGACTAGCGGGATTAAACCCGGGGAGCTGTTTTTT.

V is TRBV19 and J is TRBJ2-3; 7 bases map to TRBD2. The trim removed 2 bases at V and 0 bases at J, leaving 5 bases unmatched. The CDR3 is made up of 16 amino acids. Germline V lookup: CDR1 LNHDA, CDR2 SQIVND (reference sequence). CDR3 sequence (DNA): TGTGCCAGTAGTATACAAGCGGGACCTAGCACAGATACGCAGTATTTT. It encodes CASSIQAGPSTDTQYF.

V and J are TRBV12-5 and TRBJ2-7; weak D call: TRBD1 (6 bases). Trimming left V 4 bases short and J 9 bases short, with 16 bases between. CDR1 is LGHNT and CDR2 is FRNRAP in the germline V gene. CDR3 size: 13 residues. CDR3 in DNA: TGTGCTAGTGGTTCTTCAGGGGCGCGTTGGCAGTACTTC. This sequence encodes CASGSSGARWQYF.

This chain uses TRBV14 with TRBJ2-3; a weak D match, TRBD2 (5 bases). CDR3 size: 15 residues. The ends were cut back, 3 bases at V and 11 bases at J, with 21 bases in the middle. Per the germline V gene, CDR1 is SGHDN and CDR2 is FVKESK. The CDR3 DNA sequence: TGTGCCAGCAGCCATTCCCTCAAGATGGGAGTCAAGCAGTATTTT. Its translation is CASSHSLKMGVKQYF.

The gene calls are TRBV18 and TRBJ2-6; 12 bases line up with TRBD1. The CDR3 runs to 20 residues. CDR1 is KGHSH, CDR2 LQKENI, per germline. The V gene end was trimmed by 4 bases and the J gene end by 4 bases; junction bases not matched to a gene: 14. In nucleotides, the CDR3 is TGTGCCAGCTCACTGAAAACCGGGACAGGGGGCGTTACCGGGGCCAACGTCCTGACTTTC. Translation: CASSLKTGTGGVTGANVLTF.

This clone was seen a few times. The chain couples TRBV3-1 (or the pseudogene TRBV3-2) to TRBJ1-6; D possibly corresponds to TRBD1 (5 bases). Germline assignment: CDR1 LGHDT and CDR2 YNNKEL (reference sequence). This CDR3 is built from 14 residues. Trimming took 1 base from V and 7 from J, leaving 8 bases between them. The CDR3 coding sequence is TGTGCCAGCAGCCAAGTCCAGGGAAATTCACCCCTCCACTTT. Protein sequence: CASSQVQGNSPLHF.

The chain combines TRBV5-4 with TRBJ2-7, with no clear D. Trimming left V 0 bases short and J 0 bases short, with 19 bases between. The CDR3 runs to 18 residues. The germline CDR1 and CDR2 sequences are SGHNT and YYREEE (reference sequence). The CDR3 nucleotides are TGTGCCAGCAGCTTGGGCGGCGGAACGCCTTCTTTCTCCTACGAGCAGTACTTC. Amino acids: CASSLGGGTPSFSYEQYF.

The chain combines TRBV20-1 with TRBJ1-1; D is ambiguous. The CDR3 sequence is 9 residues long. Trimming shortened V by 6 bases and J by 5 bases, and 4 bases separated the two germline ends. Germline CDR1 is DFQATT and CDR2 is SNEGSKA (reference sequence). The CDR3: CSAGTEAFF. CDR3 coding DNA: TGCAGTGCCGGGACTGAAGCTTTCTTT.

This clone was detected only once. This rearrangement joins TRBV29-1 to TRBJ2-3, with 7 bases identical to TRBD2. The ends lost 1 base at V and 2 bases at J; junction bases unmatched: 3. The CDR3 length is 14 residues. Germline values: CDR1 SQVTM, CDR2 ANQGSEA. The CDR3 reads CSVEGAGFTDTQYF. The DNA of the CDR3 is TGCAGCGTTGAAGGAGCGGGGTTCACAGATACGCAGTATTTT.

The chain uses TRBV4-1 and TRBJ2-7; a weak D match, TRBD2 (5 bases). This CDR3 has 15 residues. Germline V gene lookup returns CDR1 MGHRA and CDR2 YSYEKL. The germline V and J ends were trimmed by 4 bases and 3 bases, with 16 bases remaining between them. The CDR3 coding sequence is TGCGCCAGCAGCCTTAGCGCAGGTCAGGACTACGAGCAGTACTTC. It yields the protein CASSLSAGQDYEQYF.

This rearrangement joins TRBV29-1 to TRBJ1-1; 8 bases fit TRBD1. The junction had 6 bases not matched to a gene; V was cut back by 2 bases and J by 4 bases. The CDR3 runs to 14 residues. Germline V gives CDR1 SQVTM, CDR2 ANQGSEA. CDR3 sequence reads: CSVEWSRGLTEAFF. In nucleotides, the CDR3 is TGCAGCGTTGAATGGTCCAGGGGGCTCACTGAAGCTTTCTTT.

V is TRBV5-1 and J is TRBJ2-2; D is uncertain. The CDR3 is made up of 13 amino acids. Germline V CDR1 and CDR2: SGHRS, YFSETQ. V shed 1 base and J shed 4 bases, with 5 bases lying between them. CDR3 coding DNA: TGCGCCAGCAGCTTGTCACTCACCGGGGAGCTGTTTTTT. Translating gives CASSLSLTGELFF.

The chain carries TRBV5-4 and TRBJ1-6, with D unclear. The germline V gene encodes CDR1 SGHNT and CDR2 YYREEE (reference sequence). This CDR3 has 16 residues. V was trimmed by 5 bases and J by 3 bases, leaving 15 bases between them. CDR3 DNA sequence: TGTGCCAGCAGTTCCGGGAGGGATGGCTATAATTCACCCCTCCACTTT. It is translated as CASSSGRDGYNSPLHF.

The chain has TRBV12-3 or TRBV12-4 and TRBJ1-5, with D hard to call. Trimming removed 1 base at V and 7 bases at J, with 5 bases between. This CDR3 comprises 12 residues. Here the CDR3 reads CASSLVLQPQHF. CDR3 nucleotide sequence: TGTGCCAGCAGTTTAGTCCTCCAGCCCCAGCATTTT.

This clone showed up just once. This chain links TRBV24-1 with TRBJ2-2; weak D call: TRBD2 (5 bases). Germline V gene sequence: CDR1 KGHDR, CDR2 SFDVKD. Deletions cut 2 bases from V and 7 bases from J, with 10 bases between. The CDR3 spans 14 residues. CDR3 nucleotide sequence: TGTGCCACCAGTGATTCTCGGGGTGGCGGGGAGCTGTTTTTT. Its translation: CATSDSRGGGELFF.